Shown below are 2 T cell receptor beta chains from a single sample sequenced in a study of T cells in Graves' hyperthyroidism and ophthalmopathy. RNA transcripts served as the template for amplifying TCR beta CDR3 regions. An initial round of RT-PCR targeting the TCR CDR3 relied on the HTBI primer set. Each CDR3 protein is one row after TCRdb ran MiXCR on the multiplex PCR reads. The repertoire consists of around 290,000 distinct CDR3 sequences, with approximately 15% occurring once and the leading ten covering roughly 50%. Specimen: blood. These receptors all come from a woman aged 55-69 years with Graves' ophthalmopathy.

The chain recombines TRBV6-2 or TRBV6-3 with TRBJ2-3, with 13 positions matching TRBD2. The germline CDR1 and CDR2 sequences are MNHEY and SVGEGT. Germline trimming cut 4 bases from V and 4 bases from J; bases unmatched to any gene: 5. This CDR3 is built from 16 residues. The CDR3: CASSLWTSGSSDTQYF. CDR3 DNA: TGTGCCAGCAGTTTGTGGACTAGCGGGAGTTCAGATACGCAGTATTTT.

The chain carries TRBV19 and TRBJ2-2; the D gene could be TRBD1 or TRBD2 (6 bases each). Germline V gives CDR1 LNHDA, CDR2 SQIVND (reference sequence). V lost 7 bases to trimming and J lost 4 bases, with 19 bases between them. The CDR3 contains 16 residues. The CDR3 DNA follows: TGTGCCAGTACCAGATGGGACACCGGGGGCACCGGGGAGCTGTTTTTT. Protein: CASTRWDTGGTGELFF.